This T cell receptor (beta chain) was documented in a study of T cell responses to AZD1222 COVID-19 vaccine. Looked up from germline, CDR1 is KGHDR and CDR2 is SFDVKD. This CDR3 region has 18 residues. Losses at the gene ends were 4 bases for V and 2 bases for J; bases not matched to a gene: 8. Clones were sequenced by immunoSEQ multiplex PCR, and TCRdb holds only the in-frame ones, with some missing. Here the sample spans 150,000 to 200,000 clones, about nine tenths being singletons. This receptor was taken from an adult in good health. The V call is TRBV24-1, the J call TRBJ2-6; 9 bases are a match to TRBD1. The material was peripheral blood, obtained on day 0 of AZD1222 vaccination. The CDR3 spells CATSDRPGTGTGANVLTF. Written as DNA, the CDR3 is TGTGCCACCAGTGACCGTCCCGGGACAGGGACTGGGGCCAACGTCCTGACTTTC.